The next 10 T cell receptor beta chains were all read from a single sample in a study of cytomegalovirus exposure and HLA in healthy donors. The primer mix had 60 Vbeta and 13 Jbeta primers. This table comes from immunoSEQ multiplex PCR, and its TCRdb copy is limited to in-frame clones, with some not included. The sample contains roughly 120,000 clones, 74% of which appear only once. Sequences were obtained from PBMCs. Receptor source: a woman aged 50 to 65 in good health and CMV-seropositive.

Points on this clone: At the DNA level, this CDR3 is encoded by other sequences in the same sample as well. The chain links TRBV27 to TRBJ1-1; 11 bases align to TRBD1. J was trimmed by 3 bases and V by 4 bases; bases with no gene match: 1. Germline CDR1 MNHEY, CDR2 SMNVEV (reference sequence). This CDR3 is 14 amino acids long. CDR3 DNA: TGTGCCAGCAGTTGGGGACAGGGGGACACTGAAGCTTTCTTT. It translates to CASSWGQGDTEAFF.

This chain joins TRBV7-2 and TRBJ1-5, with 9 nucleotides matching TRBD1. With 5 bases clipped from V and 0 bases from J, the junction kept 8 bases outside the gene matches. The CDR3 consists of 17 residues. The germline CDR1 and CDR2 sequences are SGHTA and FQGNSA. Here the CDR3 DNA reads TGTGCCAGCAGCCTCGGGACAGGGAGGAGTAGCAATCAGCCCCAGCATTTT. Its translation is CASSLGTGRSSNQPQHF.

The chain couples TRBV30 to TRBJ1-3, with D possibly TRBD1 on 6 matching bases. V gave up 1 base and J gave up 8 bases, with 9 bases separating them. Germline loops: CDR1 GTSNPN, CDR2 SVGIG (reference sequence). The CDR3 has 12 amino acids. The CDR3 here is CAWSGPGDTIYF. The CDR3 DNA is TGTGCCTGGAGTGGGCCAGGGGACACCATATATTTT.

The chain is built from TRBV4-2 and TRBJ2-7, with TRBD2 identical over 9 bases. The germline gives CDR1 LGHNA, CDR2 YNFKEQ. This CDR3 comprises 18 residues. V gave up 0 bases and J gave up 0 bases; unmatched junction bases: 9. The DNA of the CDR3 is TGTGCCAGCAGCCAAGACGGGACTAGCCTAGAGAGCTCCTACGAGCAGTACTTC. Translation: CASSQDGTSLESSYEQYF.

The chain recombines TRBV5-4 with TRBJ1-3, with D possibly matching TRBD1 (6 bases). Germline V gene lookup returns CDR1 SGHNT and CDR2 YYREEE (reference sequence). The CDR3 contains 18 residues. Deletions cut 4 bases from V and 0 bases from J, with 20 bases between. CDR3 coding DNA: TGTGCCAGCAGCCGACTTCGACAGGACCGGAGCTCTGGAAACACCATATATTTT. Translated, it gives CASSRLRQDRSSGNTIYF.

The rearrangement uses TRBV4-1 and TRBJ1-1; 7 bases match TRBD1. The CDR3 sequence is 16 residues long. Trimming at V came to 5 bases and at J to 6 bases, leaving 15 bases not matched to a gene. CDR1 and CDR2 from the germline V gene are MGHRA and YSYEKL. The CDR3 reads CASSDIMTGKNAEAFF. The CDR3, as DNA: TGCGCCAGCAGCGATATAATGACAGGGAAAAATGCTGAAGCTTTCTTT.

This chain links TRBV7-8 with TRBJ1-2; a weak D match, TRBD1 (5 bases). Trimming cost V 5 bases and J 7 bases, with 20 bases left between them. This CDR3 is 15 amino acids long. CDR1 is SGHVS and CDR2 is FQNEAQ in the germline V gene. Here the CDR3 DNA reads TGTGCCAGCAGCCCCCTCTCGGGGGGACTCCTTGGCTACACCTTC. Translation gives CASSPLSGGLLGYTF.

The gene calls are TRBV5-1 and TRBJ1-1; 7 nucleotides agree with TRBD1. The CDR3 extends over 16 amino acids. V lost 4 bases, J lost 1 base, and 10 bases stayed unmatched. In germline, CDR1 is SGHRS, CDR2 YFSETQ. CDR3 DNA: TGCGCCAGCAGCCCCGAACAGGGGAAAGGGAACACTGAAGCTTTCTTT. It is translated as CASSPEQGKGNTEAFF.

The V call is TRBV30, the J call TRBJ2-5, with a possible D match to TRBD2 (5 bases). CDR3 length equals 13 residues. Per germline, CDR1 GTSNPN and CDR2 SVGIG (reference sequence). The germline V and J ends were trimmed by 0 bases and 5 bases, with 10 bases remaining between them. The CDR3 nucleotides are TGTGCCTGGAGTGTGGACTCTCGGGAGACCCAGTACTTC. Its translation: CAWSVDSRETQYF.

This clone was found a few times. J is TRBJ2-3 and V is TRBV5-6, with D possibly being TRBD2 (6 bases). With 4 bases removed from V and 5 bases from J, the gap between germline ends came to 20 bases. This CDR3 region has 16 residues. Germline values: CDR1 SGHDT, CDR2 YYEEEE. The chain's CDR3 is CASSPLGASEGDTQYF. The CDR3 bases are TGTGCCAGCAGCCCTCTCGGGGCGTCGGAGGGAGATACGCAGTATTTT.